A single sample gave rise to the 22 T cell receptor beta chains below, sequenced in a study of Graves' ophthalmopathy and Graves' hyperthyroidism. Beta-chain TCR CDR3 regions were amplified from RNA transcripts. First-round RT-PCR with HTBI primers preceded a second-round multiplex PCR. MiXCR, run by TCRdb on the multiplex PCR reads, gives a single entry per CDR3 protein. This sample carries around 1,200,000 distinct CDR3 sequences, 36% of them seen once, and the ten largest clones take roughly 10%. Sequences were obtained from peripheral blood or thyroid tissue (not recorded which). The source is an adult man with Graves' hyperthyroidism.

This clonotype was counted only a few times. The rearrangement joins TRBV20-1 to TRBJ2-7, with 10 bases matching TRBD2. CDR3 length equals 14 residues. V gave up 5 bases and J gave up 3 bases; unmatched junction bases: 7. Germline V gene data show CDR1 as DFQATT and CDR2 as SNEGSKA (reference sequence). The CDR3 region has the DNA TGCAGTGCTCCTCTAGCGGGAGTCGACTACGAGCAGTACTTC. This gives the protein CSAPLAGVDYEQYF.

Comments on this clonotype: A much larger clonotype is one base distant, so this may be a read error. V and J are TRBV19 and TRBJ1-2; tentatively, D is TRBD1 (6 bases). The CDR3 is made up of 12 amino acids. Deletions cut 7 bases from V and 12 bases from J, with 18 bases between. The germline CDR1 and CDR2 sequences are LNHDA and SQIVND (reference sequence). CDR3 coding DNA: TGTGCCAGTACCCCGGACAGCTGGGGCCACACCTTC. It translates to CASTPDSWGHTF.

The chain employs TRBV10-3 and TRBJ1-2, with 9 bases identical to TRBD1. With V trimmed by 10 bases and J by 8 bases, 14 bases remained unmatched. Germline V gives CDR1 ENHRY, CDR2 SYGVKD. The CDR3 sequence is 14 residues long. The CDR3 region has the DNA TGTGCCACCAGCCCGGGACAGGGTGTAGGAGGCTACACCTTC. This gives the protein CATSPGQGVGGYTF.

This clonotype came up many times. V is TRBV5-1 and J is TRBJ1-1, with 7 bases aligning to TRBD1. This CDR3 has 15 amino acids. V lost 4 bases, J lost 7 bases, and 13 bases stayed unmatched. Germline-derived CDR1 and CDR2 are SGHRS and YFSETQ. The CDR3 region has the DNA TGCGCCAGCAGCCCCCAAGGGGGCAGGGCGGGTGAAGCTTTCTTT. Protein sequence: CASSPQGGRAGEAFF.

Only a few counts were recorded for this clonotype. V and J are TRBV11-2 and TRBJ2-5, with 8 nucleotides matching TRBD2. The germline V gene encodes CDR1 SGHAT and CDR2 FQNNGV. The CDR3 is 19 residues long. V was pared by 0 bases and J by 0 bases, with 12 bases of the junction left unmatched. The DNA for the CDR3 is TGTGCCAGCAGCTTAGATCATTCTGCGGCTAGCGGGTACCAAGAGACCCAGTACTTC. Protein sequence: CASSLDHSAASGYQETQYF.

The chain carries TRBV15 and TRBJ2-7, with D perhaps matching TRBD1 (6 bases). Trimming removed 2 bases from V and 2 bases from J, with 10 bases in between. This CDR3 region has 14 residues. The germline CDR1 and CDR2 sequences are LNHNV and YYDKDF (reference sequence). The CDR3 region is CATSRQTGPYEQYF. The CDR3, as DNA: TGTGCCACCAGCAGACAGACAGGACCCTACGAGCAGTACTTC. Together with reference TRBV15 and TRBJ2-7, the CDR3 gives the full variable domain: DAMVIQNPRYQVTQFGKPVTLSCSQTLNHNVMYWYQQKSSQAPKLLFHYYDKDFNNEADTPDNFQSRRPNTSFCFLDIRSPGLGDTAMYLCATSRQTGPYEQYFGPGTRLTVT.

This clonotype was observed at least ten times. CDR3 sequence (DNA): TGTGCCAGCAGCCCTAGGACTGGATTGGAAAAACTGTTTTTT. Translation gives CASSPRTGLEKLFF. This sequence joins TRBV2 and TRBJ1-4, with D hard to call. Germline V gives CDR1 SNHLY, CDR2 FYNNEI. This CDR3 is 14 amino acids long. Trimming cost V 6 bases and J 8 bases, with 16 bases left between them.

The chain couples TRBV9 to TRBJ2-7; TRBD1 agrees at 8 bases. The trim removed 4 bases at V and 2 bases at J, leaving 5 bases unmatched. Germline values: CDR1 SGDLS, CDR2 YYNGEE. This CDR3 is built from 14 residues. The CDR3 loop is CASSPDREPYEQYF. The CDR3 region has the DNA TGTGCCAGCAGCCCGGACAGGGAACCCTACGAGCAGTACTTC.

This clonotype was recorded once. The rearrangement links TRBV2 to TRBJ1-2; TRBD1 aligns across 10 bases. Trimming removed 6 bases from V and 4 bases from J; junction bases left unmatched: 5. This CDR3 is built from 14 residues. The germline CDR1 and CDR2 sequences are SNHLY and FYNNEI. In DNA, the CDR3 is TGTGCCAGCAGCGGGACAGGGGATGCCTATGGCTACACCTTC. It codes for CASSGTGDAYGYTF.

This clonotype was observed at least ten times. The rearrangement joins TRBV7-9 to TRBJ2-6; D unresolved. Trimming took 6 bases from V and 0 from J, leaving 15 bases between them. Germline V gene lookup returns CDR1 SEHNR and CDR2 FQNEAQ (reference sequence). The CDR3 extends over 17 amino acids. The CDR3 loop reads CASSFQSFGSGANVLTF. Here the CDR3 DNA reads TGTGCCAGCAGTTTCCAAAGTTTCGGCTCTGGGGCCAACGTCCTGACTTTC.

In its sample, this clonotype was seen many times. The chain combines TRBV7-8 with TRBJ1-1; the D gene is possibly TRBD1 (6 bases). Germline CDR1 SGHVS, CDR2 FQNEAQ. Trimming pared 7 bases from V and 1 base from J, leaving 25 bases between. The CDR3 runs to 18 residues. The CDR3 DNA is TGTGCCAGCACTTCCCCAGGGACACGAGGATCGGGGAACACTGAAGCTTTCTTT. Amino acids: CASTSPGTRGSGNTEAFF. The entire variable domain, with the rest obtained from reference TRBV7-8 and TRBJ1-1, is as follows: GAGVSQSPRYKVAKRGQDVALRCDPISGHVSLFWYQQALGQGPEFLTYFQNEAQLDKSGLPSDRFFAERPEGSVSTLKIQRTQQEDSAVYLCASTSPGTRGSGNTEAFFGQGTRLTVV.

This clonotype has ten or more counts. The chain is built from TRBV25-1 and TRBJ2-7; TRBD1 agrees at 9 bases. The CDR3 runs to 15 residues. Germline V gene data show CDR1 as MGHDK and CDR2 as SYGVNS. With V trimmed by 5 bases and J by 2 bases, 7 bases remained unmatched. DNA for the CDR3: TGTGCCAGCAGTCGGGACAGGGTTGGGGCCTACGAGCAGTACTTC. This sequence encodes CASSRDRVGAYEQYF.

This clonotype occurred many times. The chain recombines TRBV29-1 with TRBJ1-1; D may be TRBD1 (5 bases). The CDR3 covers 13 residues. Germline CDR1 is SQVTM and CDR2 is ANQGSEA. V was trimmed by 4 bases and J by 4 bases, leaving 13 bases between them. Written as DNA, the CDR3 is TGCAGCGTTGCCCGCAGGGCGGGCACTGAAGCTTTCTTT. This translates into CSVARRAGTEAFF.

This clonotype showed up just a few times. This sequence joins TRBV19 and TRBJ1-5; D remains unclear. The CDR3 is made up of 14 amino acids. Trimming left V 3 bases short and J 4 bases short, with 10 bases between. The germline CDR1 and CDR2 sequences are LNHDA and SQIVND (reference sequence). CDR3 coding DNA: TGTGCCAGTAGTATTCTACAGAAGAATCAGCCCCAGCATTTT. Translated: CASSILQKNQPQHF.

The chain uses TRBV9 and TRBJ2-5; 7 nucleotides line up with TRBD2. V gave up 0 bases and J gave up 5 bases; unmatched junction bases: 13. CDR3 length equals 17 residues. Per germline, CDR1 SGDLS and CDR2 YYNGEE. CDR3 nucleotide sequence: TGTGCCAGCAGCGTAGAAGGTGGCGGGAGTCAGTTGGAGACCCAGTACTTC. Translated: CASSVEGGGSQLETQYF.

As to this clonotype: Since the CDR3 does not end with the conserved phenylalanine or tryptophan, this likely comes from a read error. No DNA is shown, since the ends of the CDR3 on it are uncertain; the CDR3 is the one TCRdb lists. The V call is TRBV29-1, the J call TRBJ2-2; TRBD2, the table's D call, lacks a check against the DNA. Looked up from germline, CDR1 is SQVTM and CDR2 is ANQGSEA. The CDR3 is 8 residues long, ends included. The CDR3 sequence is CSVEDSTK.

This clonotype was detected many times. This chain connects TRBV20-1 to TRBJ2-5, with 12 bases fitting TRBD1. V lost 5 bases to trimming and J lost 2 bases; unmatched junction nucleotides: 3. The CDR3 has 14 amino acids. Looked up from germline, CDR1 is DFQATT and CDR2 is SNEGSKA (reference sequence). As DNA, the CDR3 is TGCAGTGCTGGGACAGGGGGCACGCAAGAGACCCAGTACTTC. Translated: CSAGTGGTQETQYF.

The chain links TRBV7-8 to TRBJ1-6; a possible D gene is TRBD1 (5 bases). The CDR3 has 14 residues. V lost 4 bases and J 5 bases, leaving 9 bases between the germline ends. The germline V gene has CDR1 SGHVS and CDR2 FQNEAQ. The CDR3 DNA follows: TGTGCCAGCAGCTACGGCAGGGATAATTCACCCCTCCACTTT. The encoded protein is CASSYGRDNSPLHF.

There are a few counts of this clonotype. The chain combines TRBV3-1 with TRBJ2-2; D is unresolved. Germline assignment: CDR1 LGHDT and CDR2 YNNKEL (reference sequence). There are 11 residues in the CDR3. V was pared by 7 bases and J by 7 bases, with 7 bases between. The CDR3 sequence: CASIGVGELFF. The CDR3 bases are TGTGCCAGCATCGGCGTCGGGGAGCTGTTTTTT.

This clonotype came up a few times. The rearrangement links TRBV5-1 to TRBJ2-7; TRBD2 is a possible D gene (5 bases). CDR3 length: 16 amino acids. Germline values: CDR1 SGHRS, CDR2 YFSETQ. Trimming cost V 0 bases and J 3 bases, with 16 bases left between them. The CDR3 nucleotides read TGCGCCAGCAGCTTGGATTCGGGCCGGGGTTTCTACGAGCAGTACTTC. Amino acids: CASSLDSGRGFYEQYF.

This clonotype was detected only a few times. This chain links TRBV6-2 or TRBV6-3 with TRBJ2-2; weak D call: TRBD1 (5 bases). Germline V CDR1 and CDR2: MNHEY, SVGEGT. Trimming cost V 6 bases and J 5 bases, with 10 bases left between them. This CDR3 spans 13 amino acids. CDR3 in DNA: TGTGCCAGCAGCGTCAGGGATACCGGGGAGCTGTTTTTT. Its protein product is CASSVRDTGELFF.

The chain has TRBV5-6 and TRBJ1-1; D might be TRBD1 (6 bases). The CDR3 covers 15 residues. The V end was cut by 5 bases, the J end by 0 bases, with 14 bases between. Germline V gene sequence: CDR1 SGHDT, CDR2 YYEEEE. CDR3 DNA sequence: TGTGCCAGCAGGACAGGTTATGGCTTGAACACTGAAGCTTTCTTT. Protein: CASRTGYGLNTEAFF.